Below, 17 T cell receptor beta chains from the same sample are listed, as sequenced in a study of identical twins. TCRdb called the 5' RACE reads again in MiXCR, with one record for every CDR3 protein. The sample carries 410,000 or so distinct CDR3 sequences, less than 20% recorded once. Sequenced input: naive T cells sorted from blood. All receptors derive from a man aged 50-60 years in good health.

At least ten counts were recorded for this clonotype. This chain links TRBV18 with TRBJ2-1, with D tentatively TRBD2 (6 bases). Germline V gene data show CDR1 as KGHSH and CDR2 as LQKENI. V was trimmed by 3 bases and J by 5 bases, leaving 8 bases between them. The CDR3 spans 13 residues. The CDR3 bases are TGTGCCAGCTCACCGGGACTCGACAATGAGCAGTTCTTC. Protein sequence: CASSPGLDNEQFF.

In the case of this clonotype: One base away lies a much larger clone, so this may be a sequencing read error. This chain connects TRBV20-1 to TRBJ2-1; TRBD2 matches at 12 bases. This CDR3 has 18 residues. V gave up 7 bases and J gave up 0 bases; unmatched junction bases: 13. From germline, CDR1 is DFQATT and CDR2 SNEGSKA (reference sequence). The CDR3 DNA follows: TGCAGTGATAACCCGACTAGCGGGAGAGGAAGCTCCTACAATGAGCAGTTCTTC. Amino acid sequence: CSDNPTSGRGSSYNEQFF.

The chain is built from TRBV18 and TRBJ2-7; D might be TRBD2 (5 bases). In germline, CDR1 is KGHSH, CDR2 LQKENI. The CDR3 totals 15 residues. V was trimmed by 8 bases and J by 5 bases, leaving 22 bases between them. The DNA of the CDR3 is TGTGCCAGCGAACCTTCGGCCGGGGTTGCAAACGAGCAGTACTTC. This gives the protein CASEPSAGVANEQYF.

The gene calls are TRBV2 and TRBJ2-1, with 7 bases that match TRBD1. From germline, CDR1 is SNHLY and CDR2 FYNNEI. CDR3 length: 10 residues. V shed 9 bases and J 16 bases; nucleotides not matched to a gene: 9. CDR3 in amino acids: CASLSGTAFF. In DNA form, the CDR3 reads TGTGCCAGTTTATCGGGGACAGCCTTCTTC.

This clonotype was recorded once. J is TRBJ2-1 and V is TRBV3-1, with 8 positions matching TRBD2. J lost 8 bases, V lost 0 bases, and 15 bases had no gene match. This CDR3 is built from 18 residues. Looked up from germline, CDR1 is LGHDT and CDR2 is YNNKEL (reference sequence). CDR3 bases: TGTGCCAGCAGCCAAGATATTGACCGGGGGGGATACAATGATGAGCAGTTCTTC. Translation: CASSQDIDRGGYNDEQFF.

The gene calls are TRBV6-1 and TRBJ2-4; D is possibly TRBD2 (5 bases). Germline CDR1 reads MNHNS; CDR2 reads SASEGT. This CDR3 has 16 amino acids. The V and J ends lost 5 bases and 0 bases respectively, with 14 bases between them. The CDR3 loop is CASSQDFRGAKNIQYF. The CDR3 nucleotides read TGTGCCAGCAGTCAGGACTTCCGGGGAGCCAAAAACATTCAGTACTTC.

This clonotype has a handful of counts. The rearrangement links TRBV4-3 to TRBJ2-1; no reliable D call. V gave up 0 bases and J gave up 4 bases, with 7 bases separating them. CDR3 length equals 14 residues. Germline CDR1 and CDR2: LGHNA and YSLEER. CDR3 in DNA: TGCGCCAGCAGCCAAGATGCAACTTACAATGAGCAGTTCTTC. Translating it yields CASSQDATYNEQFF.

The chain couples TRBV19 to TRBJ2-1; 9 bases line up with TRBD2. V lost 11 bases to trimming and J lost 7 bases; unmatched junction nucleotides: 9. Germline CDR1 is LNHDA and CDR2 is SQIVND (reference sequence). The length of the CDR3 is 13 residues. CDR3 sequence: CASSGVEGNEQFF. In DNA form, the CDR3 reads TGTGCCTCTAGCGGGGTTGAGGGAAATGAGCAGTTCTTC.

CDR3 sequence reads: CATSDLTKQYF. The CDR3 DNA reads as TGTGCCACCAGTGATTTAACGAAGCAGTACTTC. This sequence joins TRBV24-1 and TRBJ2-7; D is unresolved. The CDR3 has 11 amino acids. From germline, CDR1 is KGHDR and CDR2 SFDVKD. V lost 1 base to trimming and J lost 8 bases, with 5 bases between them.

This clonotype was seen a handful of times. The CDR3 region has the DNA TGTGCCACCAGCAGGGGTCAGTTAGGGAATGAGCAGTTCTTC. It is translated as CATSRGQLGNEQFF. V and J are TRBV15 and TRBJ2-1, with D uncertain. V was cut by 3 bases and J by 7 bases, with 13 bases left in between. The CDR3 contains 14 residues. Germline lookup yields CDR1 LNHNV and CDR2 YYDKDF (reference sequence).

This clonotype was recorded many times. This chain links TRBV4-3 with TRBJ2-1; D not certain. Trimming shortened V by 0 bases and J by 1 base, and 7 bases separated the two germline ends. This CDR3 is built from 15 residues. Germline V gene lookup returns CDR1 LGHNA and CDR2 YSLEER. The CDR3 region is CASSQEPSSYNEQFF. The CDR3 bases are TGCGCCAGCAGCCAAGAACCGAGTTCCTACAATGAGCAGTTCTTC.

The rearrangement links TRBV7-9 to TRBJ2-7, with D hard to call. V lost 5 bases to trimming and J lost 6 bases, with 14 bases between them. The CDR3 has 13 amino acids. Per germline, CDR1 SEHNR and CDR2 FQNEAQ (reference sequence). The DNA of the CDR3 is TGTGCCAGCAGCCCCGGACCATTTGCCGAGCAGTACTTC. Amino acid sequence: CASSPGPFAEQYF.

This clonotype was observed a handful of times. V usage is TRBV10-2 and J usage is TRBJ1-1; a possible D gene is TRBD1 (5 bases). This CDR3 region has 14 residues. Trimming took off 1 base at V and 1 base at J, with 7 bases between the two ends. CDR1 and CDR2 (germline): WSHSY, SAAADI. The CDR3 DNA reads TGCGCCAGCAGTGAGTATGGGGGGAACACTGAAGCTTTCTTT. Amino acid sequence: CASSEYGGNTEAFF.

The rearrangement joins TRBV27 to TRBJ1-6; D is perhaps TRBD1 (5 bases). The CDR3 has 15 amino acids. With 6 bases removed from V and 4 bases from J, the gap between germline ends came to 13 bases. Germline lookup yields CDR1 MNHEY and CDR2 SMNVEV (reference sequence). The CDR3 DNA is TGTGCCAGCAGCCCCACTGGGGGTTATAATTCACCCCTCCACTTT. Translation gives CASSPTGGYNSPLHF.

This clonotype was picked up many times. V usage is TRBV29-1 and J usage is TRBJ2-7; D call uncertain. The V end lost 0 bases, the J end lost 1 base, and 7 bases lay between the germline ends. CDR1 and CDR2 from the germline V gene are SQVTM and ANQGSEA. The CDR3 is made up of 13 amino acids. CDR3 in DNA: TGCAGCGTTGAAGAGGGTCTTTCCTACGAGCAGTACTTC. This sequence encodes CSVEEGLSYEQYF.

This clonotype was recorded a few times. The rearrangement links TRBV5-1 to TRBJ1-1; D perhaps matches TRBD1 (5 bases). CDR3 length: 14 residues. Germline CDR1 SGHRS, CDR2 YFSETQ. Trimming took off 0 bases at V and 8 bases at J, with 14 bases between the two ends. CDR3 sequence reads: CASSLGTTFGEAFF. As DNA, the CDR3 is TGCGCCAGCAGCTTGGGGACAACCTTCGGAGAAGCTTTCTTT.

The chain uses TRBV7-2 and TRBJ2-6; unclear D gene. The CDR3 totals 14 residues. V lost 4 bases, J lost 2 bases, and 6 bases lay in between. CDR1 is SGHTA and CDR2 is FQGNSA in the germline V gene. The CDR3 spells CASSSVPGANVLTF. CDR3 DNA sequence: TGTGCCAGCAGCTCGGTGCCTGGGGCCAACGTCCTGACTTTC.